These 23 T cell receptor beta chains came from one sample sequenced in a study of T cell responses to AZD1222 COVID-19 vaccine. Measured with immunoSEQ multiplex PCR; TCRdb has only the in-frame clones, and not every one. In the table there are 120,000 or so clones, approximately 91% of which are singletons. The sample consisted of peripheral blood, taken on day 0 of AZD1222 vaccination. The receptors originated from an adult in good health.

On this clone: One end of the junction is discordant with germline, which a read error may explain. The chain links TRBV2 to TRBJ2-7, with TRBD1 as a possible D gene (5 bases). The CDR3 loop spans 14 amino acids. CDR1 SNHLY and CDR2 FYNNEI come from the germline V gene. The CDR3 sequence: CASSDMGRSSPRDF. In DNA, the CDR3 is TGTGCCAGCAGTGACATGGGCCGCTCTTCTCCCAGGGACTTC. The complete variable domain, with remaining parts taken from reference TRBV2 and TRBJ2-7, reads EPEVTQTPSHQVTQMGQEVILRCVPISNHLYFYWYRQILGQKVEFLVSFYNNEISEKSEIFDDQFSVERPDGSNFTLKIRSTKLEDSAMYFCASSDMGRSSPRDFGPGTRLTVT.

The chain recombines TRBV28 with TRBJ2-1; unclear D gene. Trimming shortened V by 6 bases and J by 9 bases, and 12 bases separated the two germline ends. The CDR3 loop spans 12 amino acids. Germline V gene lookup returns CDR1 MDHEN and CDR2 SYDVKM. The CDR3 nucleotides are TGTGCCAGCAGCAGACCTTGGAGTGAGCAGTTCTTC. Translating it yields CASSRPWSEQFF. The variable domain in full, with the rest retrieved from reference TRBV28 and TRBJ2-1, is DVKVTQSSRYLVKRTGEKVFLECVQDMDHENMFWYRQDPGLGLRLIYFSYDVKMKEKGDIPEGYSVSREKKERFSLILESASTNQTSMYLCASSRPWSEQFFGPGTRLTVL.

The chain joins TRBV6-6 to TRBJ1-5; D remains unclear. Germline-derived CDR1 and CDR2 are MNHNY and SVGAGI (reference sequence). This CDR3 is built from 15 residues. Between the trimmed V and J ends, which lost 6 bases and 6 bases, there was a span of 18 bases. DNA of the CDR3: TGTGCCAGCAGCTCGGGAGGCAGATCTCGTCAGCCCCAGCATTTT. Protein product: CASSSGGRSRQPQHF.

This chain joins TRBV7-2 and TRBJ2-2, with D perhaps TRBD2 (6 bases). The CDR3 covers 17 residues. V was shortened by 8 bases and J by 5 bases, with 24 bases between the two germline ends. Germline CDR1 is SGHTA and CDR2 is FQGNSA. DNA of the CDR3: TGTGCCAGCGCCTTTAGGAGGGGCGGGGATGGGACCGGGGAGCTGTTTTTT. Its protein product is CASAFRRGGDGTGELFF.

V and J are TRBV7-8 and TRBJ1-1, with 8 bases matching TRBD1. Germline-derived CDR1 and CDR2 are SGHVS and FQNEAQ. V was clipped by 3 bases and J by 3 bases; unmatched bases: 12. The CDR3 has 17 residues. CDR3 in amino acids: CASSFYLPGTGDTEAFF. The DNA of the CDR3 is TGTGCCAGCAGCTTCTACCTTCCCGGGACAGGCGACACTGAAGCTTTCTTT. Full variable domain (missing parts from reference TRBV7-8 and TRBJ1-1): GAGVSQSPRYKVAKRGQDVALRCDPISGHVSLFWYQQALGQGPEFLTYFQNEAQLDKSGLPSDRFFAERPEGSVSTLKIQRTQQEDSAVYLCASSFYLPGTGDTEAFFGQGTRLTVV.

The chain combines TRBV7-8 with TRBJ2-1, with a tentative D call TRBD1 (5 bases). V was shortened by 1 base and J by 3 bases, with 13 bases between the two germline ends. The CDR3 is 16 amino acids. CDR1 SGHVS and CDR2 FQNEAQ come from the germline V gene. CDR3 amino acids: CASSLDRNILYNEQFF. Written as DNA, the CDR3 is TGTGCCAGCAGCTTAGACAGGAACATCCTCTACAATGAGCAGTTCTTC. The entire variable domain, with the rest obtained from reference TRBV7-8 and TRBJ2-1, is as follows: GAGVSQSPRYKVAKRGQDVALRCDPISGHVSLFWYQQALGQGPEFLTYFQNEAQLDKSGLPSDRFFAERPEGSVSTLKIQRTQQEDSAVYLCASSLDRNILYNEQFFGPGTRLTVL.

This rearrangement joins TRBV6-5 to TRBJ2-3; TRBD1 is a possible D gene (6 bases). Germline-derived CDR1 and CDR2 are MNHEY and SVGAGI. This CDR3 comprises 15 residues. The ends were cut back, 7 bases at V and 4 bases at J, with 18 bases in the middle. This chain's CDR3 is CASKLTRTVPDTQYF. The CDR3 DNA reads TGTGCCAGCAAATTAACCCGGACAGTGCCAGATACGCAGTATTTT.

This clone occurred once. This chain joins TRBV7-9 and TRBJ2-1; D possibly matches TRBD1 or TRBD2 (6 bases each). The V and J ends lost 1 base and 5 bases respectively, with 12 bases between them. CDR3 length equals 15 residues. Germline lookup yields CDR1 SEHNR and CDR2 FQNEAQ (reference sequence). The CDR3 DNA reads TGTGCCAGCAGCTTAGATGGGGGGCCCCACAATGAGCAGTTCTTC. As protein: CASSLDGGPHNEQFF.

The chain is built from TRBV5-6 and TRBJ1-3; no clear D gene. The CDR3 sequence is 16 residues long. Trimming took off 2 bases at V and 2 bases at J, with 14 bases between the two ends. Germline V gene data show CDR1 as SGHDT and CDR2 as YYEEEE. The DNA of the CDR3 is TGTGCCAGCAGCTTTAGGGATGGACTGACTGGAAACACCATATATTTT. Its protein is CASSFRDGLTGNTIYF.

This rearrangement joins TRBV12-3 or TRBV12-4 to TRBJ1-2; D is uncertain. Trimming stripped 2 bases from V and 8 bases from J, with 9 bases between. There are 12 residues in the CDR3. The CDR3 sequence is CASSLPGWGYTF. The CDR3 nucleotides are TGTGCCAGCAGTTTACCGGGATGGGGCTACACCTTC.

CDR3 DNA sequence: TGTGCCAGCAGCCCTGGACAGAATAGCAATCAGCCCCAGCATTTT. Translation: CASSPGQNSNQPQHF. This chain joins TRBV6-2 or TRBV6-3 and TRBJ1-5; a possible D gene is TRBD1 (6 bases). The germline V gene encodes CDR1 MNHEY and CDR2 SVGEGT. CDR3 length equals 15 residues. Trimming stripped 6 bases from V and 0 bases from J, with 12 bases between.

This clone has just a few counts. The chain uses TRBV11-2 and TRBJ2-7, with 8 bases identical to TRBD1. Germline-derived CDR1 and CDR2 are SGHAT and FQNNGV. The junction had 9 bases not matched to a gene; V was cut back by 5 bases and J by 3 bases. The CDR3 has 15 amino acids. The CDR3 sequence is CASSQDRAVDYEQYF. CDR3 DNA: TGTGCCAGCAGCCAGGACAGGGCTGTGGACTACGAGCAGTACTTC.

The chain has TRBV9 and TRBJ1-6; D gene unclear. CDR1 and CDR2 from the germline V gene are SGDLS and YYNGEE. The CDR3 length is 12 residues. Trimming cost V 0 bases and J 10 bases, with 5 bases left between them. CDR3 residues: CASSVGESPLHF. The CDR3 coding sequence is TGTGCCAGCAGCGTAGGAGAATCACCCCTCCACTTT.

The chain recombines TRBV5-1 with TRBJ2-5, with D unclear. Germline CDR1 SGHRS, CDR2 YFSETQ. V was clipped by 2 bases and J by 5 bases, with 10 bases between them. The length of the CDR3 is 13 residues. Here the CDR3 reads CASSFEIRETQYF. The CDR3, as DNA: TGCGCCAGCAGCTTTGAAATCAGGGAGACCCAGTACTTC.

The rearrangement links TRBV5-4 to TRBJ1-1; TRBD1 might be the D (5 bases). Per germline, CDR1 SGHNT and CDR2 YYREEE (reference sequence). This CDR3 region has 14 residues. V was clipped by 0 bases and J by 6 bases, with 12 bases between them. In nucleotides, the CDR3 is TGTGCCAGCAGCTTGGCCGGGGGAGTCGCTGAAGCTTTCTTT. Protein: CASSLAGGVAEAFF.

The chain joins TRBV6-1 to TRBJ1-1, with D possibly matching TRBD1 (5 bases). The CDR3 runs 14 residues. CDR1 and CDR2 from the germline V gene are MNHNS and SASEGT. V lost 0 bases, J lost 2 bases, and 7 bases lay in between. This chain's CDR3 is CASSEAGVNTEAFF. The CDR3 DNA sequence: TGTGCCAGCAGTGAAGCAGGGGTTAACACTGAAGCTTTCTTT.

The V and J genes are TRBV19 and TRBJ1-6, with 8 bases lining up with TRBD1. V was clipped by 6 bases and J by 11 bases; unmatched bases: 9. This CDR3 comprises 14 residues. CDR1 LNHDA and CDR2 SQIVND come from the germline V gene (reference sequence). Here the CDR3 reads CASRGTGLSAPLHF. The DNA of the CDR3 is TGTGCCAGTAGAGGGACAGGCCTCAGCGCACCCCTCCACTTT.

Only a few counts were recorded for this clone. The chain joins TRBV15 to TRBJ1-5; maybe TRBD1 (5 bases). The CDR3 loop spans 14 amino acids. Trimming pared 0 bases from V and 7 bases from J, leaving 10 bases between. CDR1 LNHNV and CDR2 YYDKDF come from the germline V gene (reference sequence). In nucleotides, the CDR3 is TGTGCCACCAGCAGAGATCAAGGGGACCAGCCCCAGCATTTT. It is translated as CATSRDQGDQPQHF.

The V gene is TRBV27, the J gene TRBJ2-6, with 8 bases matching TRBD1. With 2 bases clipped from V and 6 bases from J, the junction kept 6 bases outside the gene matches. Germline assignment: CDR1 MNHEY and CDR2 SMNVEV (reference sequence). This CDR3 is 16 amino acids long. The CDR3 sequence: CASSLQGAMMANVLTF. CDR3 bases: TGTGCCAGCAGTTTACAGGGGGCAATGATGGCCAACGTCCTGACTTTC.

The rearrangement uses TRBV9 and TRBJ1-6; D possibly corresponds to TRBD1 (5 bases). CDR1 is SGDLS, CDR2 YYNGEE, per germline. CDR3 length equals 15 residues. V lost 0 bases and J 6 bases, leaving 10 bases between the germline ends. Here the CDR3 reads CASSVVGQPNSPLHF. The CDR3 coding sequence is TGTGCCAGCAGCGTAGTGGGGCAGCCTAATTCACCCCTCCACTTT.

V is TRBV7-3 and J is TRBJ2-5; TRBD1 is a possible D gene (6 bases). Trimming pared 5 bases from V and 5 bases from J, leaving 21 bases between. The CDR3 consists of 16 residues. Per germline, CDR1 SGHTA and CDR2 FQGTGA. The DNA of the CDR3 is TGTGCCAGCAGCCCACATTCCCAGGGGTCCGGGGAGACCCAGTACTTC. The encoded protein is CASSPHSQGSGETQYF. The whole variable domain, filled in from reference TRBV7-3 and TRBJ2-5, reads GAGVSQTPSNKVTEKGKYVELRCDPISGHTALYWYRQSLGQGPEFLIYFQGTGAADDSGLPNDRFFAVRPEGSVSTLKIQRTERGDSAVYLCASSPHSQGSGETQYFGPGTRLLVL.

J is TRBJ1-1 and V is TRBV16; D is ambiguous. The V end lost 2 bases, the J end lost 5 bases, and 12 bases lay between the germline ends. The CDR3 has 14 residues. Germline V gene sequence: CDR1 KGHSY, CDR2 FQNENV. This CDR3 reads CASSQGLGSTEAFF. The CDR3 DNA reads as TGTGCCAGCAGCCAAGGTCTTGGGTCTACTGAAGCTTTCTTT. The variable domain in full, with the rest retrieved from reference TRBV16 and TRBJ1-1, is GEEVAQTPKHLVRGEGQKAKLYCAPIKGHSYVFWYQQVLKNEFKFLISFQNENVFDETGMPKERFSAKCLPNSPCSLEIQATKLEDSAVYFCASSQGLGSTEAFFGQGTRLTVV.

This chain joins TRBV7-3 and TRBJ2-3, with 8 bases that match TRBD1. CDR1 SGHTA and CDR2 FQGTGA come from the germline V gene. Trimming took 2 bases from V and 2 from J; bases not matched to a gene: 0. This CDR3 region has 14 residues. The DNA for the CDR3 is TGTGCCAGCAGCTTACAGGGGGCCACAGATACGCAGTATTTT. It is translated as CASSLQGATDTQYF.